These 8 T cell receptor beta chains share one sample of origin, sequenced in a study of shared clonotypes between healthy human individuals (dated by TCRdb to between 2020 and 2021). To prepare the library, the immunoSEQ multiplex PCR assay was applied. The clones in this table, taken by TCRdb from immuneACCESS, are in-frame only. Not every clone is retained; where verified, under half of the shortfall comes from an unresolved V gene, and the cause of the rest is unknown. Across this sample there are roughly 1,500,000 clones, with 98% seen only once. In total, the top ten clones hold 0.3% to 0.45% of the sample. The sequenced sample consisted of naive CD4+ T cells sorted from blood. The cell subset or site label for this specimen denotes: CD45RA+ positively selected. The receptor source for this set is a man aged 25-45 years in good health.

The chain combines TRBV25-1 with TRBJ2-1, with no clear D. Germline lookup yields CDR1 MGHDK and CDR2 SYGVNS. V was cut by 4 bases and J by 7 bases, with 14 bases left in between. The length of the CDR3 is 14 residues. CDR3 in amino acids: CASSAKIIGNEQFF. CDR3 DNA: TGTGCCAGCAGTGCCAAAATCATTGGGAATGAGCAGTTCTTC.

CDR3: CASSSRGGAGIYEQYF. The CDR3 DNA reads TGTGCCAGCAGCTCCCGGGGGGGAGCGGGAATCTACGAGCAGTACTTC. This chain links TRBV7-8 with TRBJ2-7; 8 bases fit TRBD2. The V segment lost 4 bases and the J segment 3 bases; nucleotides outside the gene matches: 11. The V gene's germline CDR1 is SGHVS and CDR2 FQNEAQ. CDR3 length: 16 residues.

About this clone: The same CDR3 also results from other DNA sequences found in this sample. The V call is TRBV7-2, the J call TRBJ2-7, with 12 nucleotides matching TRBD2. Trimming at V came to 5 bases and at J to 2 bases, leaving 4 bases not matched to a gene. The CDR3 totals 15 residues. In germline, CDR1 is SGHTA, CDR2 FQGNSA. CDR3 loop: CASSPRTSGTYEQYF. CDR3 DNA sequence: TGTGCCAGCAGCCCACGGACTAGCGGGACCTACGAGCAGTACTTC.

This clone came up once. The V gene is TRBV18, the J gene TRBJ2-5; 8 bases line up with TRBD1. The germline V gene encodes CDR1 KGHSH and CDR2 LQKENI. V was clipped by 1 base and J by 5 bases; unmatched bases: 3. There are 14 residues in the CDR3. This chain's CDR3 is CASSPLRTGETQYF. The CDR3 region has the DNA TGTGCCAGCTCACCACTTAGGACAGGGGAGACCCAGTACTTC.

This clone was observed once. CDR3 bases: TGCGCCAGCAGGAGACAGGACCTCCAAGAGACCCAGTACTTC. Encoded protein: CASRRQDLQETQYF. The chain carries TRBV5-1 and TRBJ2-5, with D perhaps matching TRBD1 (6 bases). Trimming removed 5 bases at V and 1 base at J, with 12 bases between. CDR1 and CDR2 (germline): SGHRS, YFSETQ. The CDR3 extends over 14 amino acids.

The chain has TRBV5-1 and TRBJ2-3, with a possible D match to TRBD1 (6 bases). Trimming shortened V by 3 bases and J by 1 base, and 15 bases separated the two germline ends. The CDR3 loop spans 16 amino acids. Germline V gene data show CDR1 as SGHRS and CDR2 as YFSETQ. CDR3 nucleotides: TGCGCCAGCAGCTCTAATCCACAGGGTGGCACAGATACGCAGTATTTT. The encoded protein is CASSSNPQGGTDTQYF.

This chain uses TRBV29-1 with TRBJ2-7; TRBD2 matches at 13 bases. CDR1 is SQVTM and CDR2 is ANQGSEA in the germline V gene. The CDR3 consists of 14 residues. The V gene end was trimmed by 7 bases and the J gene end by 0 bases; junction bases not matched to a gene: 3. CDR3 region: CSDGLAGASYEQYF. CDR3 nucleotides: TGCAGCGATGGACTAGCGGGAGCCTCCTACGAGCAGTACTTC.

This chain connects TRBV28 to TRBJ1-2; D gene ambiguous. This CDR3 region has 13 residues. V was shortened by 5 bases and J by 6 bases, with 13 bases between the two germline ends. The germline V gene encodes CDR1 MDHEN and CDR2 SYDVKM. CDR3 coding DNA: TGTGCCAGCAGTCGGAGAGGGCGGGATGGCTACACCTTC. Its translation: CASSRRGRDGYTF.